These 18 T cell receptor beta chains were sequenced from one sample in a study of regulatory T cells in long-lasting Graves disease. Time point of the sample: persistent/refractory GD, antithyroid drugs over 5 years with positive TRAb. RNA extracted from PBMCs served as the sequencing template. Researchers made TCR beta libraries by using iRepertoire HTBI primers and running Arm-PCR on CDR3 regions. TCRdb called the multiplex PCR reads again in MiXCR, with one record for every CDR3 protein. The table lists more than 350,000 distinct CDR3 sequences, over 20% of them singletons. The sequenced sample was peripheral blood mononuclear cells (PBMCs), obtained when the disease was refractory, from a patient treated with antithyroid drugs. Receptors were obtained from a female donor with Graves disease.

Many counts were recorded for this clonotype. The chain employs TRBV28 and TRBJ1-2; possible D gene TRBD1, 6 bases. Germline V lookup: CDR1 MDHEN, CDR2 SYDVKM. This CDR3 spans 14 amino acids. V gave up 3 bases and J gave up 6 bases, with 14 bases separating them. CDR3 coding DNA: TGTGCCAGCAGTTTGGGGGGGGCTTTGGATGGCTACACCTTC. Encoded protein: CASSLGGALDGYTF.

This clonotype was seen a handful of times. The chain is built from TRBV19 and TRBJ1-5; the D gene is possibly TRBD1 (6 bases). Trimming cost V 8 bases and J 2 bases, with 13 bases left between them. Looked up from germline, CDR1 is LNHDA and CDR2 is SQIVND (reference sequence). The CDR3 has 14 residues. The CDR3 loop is CASQQGLGNQPQHF. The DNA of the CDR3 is TGTGCCAGTCAACAGGGACTTGGCAATCAGCCCCAGCATTTT.

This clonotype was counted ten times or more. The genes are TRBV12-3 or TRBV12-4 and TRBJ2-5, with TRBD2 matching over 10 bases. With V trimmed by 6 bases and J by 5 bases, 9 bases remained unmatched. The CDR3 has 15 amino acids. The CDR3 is CASSLAGEGWETQYF. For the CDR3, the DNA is TGTGCCAGCAGCCTAGCGGGAGAGGGTTGGGAGACCCAGTACTTC.

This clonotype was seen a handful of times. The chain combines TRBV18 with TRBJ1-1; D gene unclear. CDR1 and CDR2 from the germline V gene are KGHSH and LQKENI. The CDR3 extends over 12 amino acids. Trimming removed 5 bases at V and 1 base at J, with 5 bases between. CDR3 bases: TGTGCCAGCTCAGGGAAGAACACTGAAGCTTTCTTT. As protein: CASSGKNTEAFF.

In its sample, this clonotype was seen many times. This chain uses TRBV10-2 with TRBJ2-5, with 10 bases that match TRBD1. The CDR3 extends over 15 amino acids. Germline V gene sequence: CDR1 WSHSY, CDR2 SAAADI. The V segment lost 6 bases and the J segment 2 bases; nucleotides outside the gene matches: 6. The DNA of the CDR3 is TGCGCCAGCAGCGAGACAGGGGGCAGGCAAGAGACCCAGTACTTC. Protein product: CASSETGGRQETQYF.

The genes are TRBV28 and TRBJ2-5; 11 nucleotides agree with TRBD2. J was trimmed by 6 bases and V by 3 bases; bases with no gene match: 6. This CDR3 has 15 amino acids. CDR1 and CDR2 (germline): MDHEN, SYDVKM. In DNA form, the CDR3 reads TGTGCCAGCAGTTTCCCCGCTAGCGGGAGGCAGACCCAGTACTTC. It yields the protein CASSFPASGRQTQYF.

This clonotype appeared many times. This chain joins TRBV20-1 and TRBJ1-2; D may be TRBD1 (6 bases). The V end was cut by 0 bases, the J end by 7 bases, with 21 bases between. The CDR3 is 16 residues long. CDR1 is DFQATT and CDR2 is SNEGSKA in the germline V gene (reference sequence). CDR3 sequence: CSARDRVGGLASGYTF. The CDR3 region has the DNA TGCAGTGCTAGAGATCGAGTCGGGGGGCTGGCCTCTGGCTACACCTTC.

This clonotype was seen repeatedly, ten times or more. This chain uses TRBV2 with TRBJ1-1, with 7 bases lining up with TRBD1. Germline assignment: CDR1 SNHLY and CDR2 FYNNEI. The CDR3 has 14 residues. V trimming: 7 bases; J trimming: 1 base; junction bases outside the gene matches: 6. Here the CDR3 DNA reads TGTGCCAGCACTCAGGGGGGTACGAACACTGAAGCTTTCTTT. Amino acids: CASTQGGTNTEAFF.

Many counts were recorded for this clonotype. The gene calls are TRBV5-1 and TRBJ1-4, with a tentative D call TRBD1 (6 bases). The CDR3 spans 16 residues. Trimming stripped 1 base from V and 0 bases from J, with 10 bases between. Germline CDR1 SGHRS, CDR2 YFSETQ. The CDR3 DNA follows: TGCGCCAGCAGCTTGAGGGGGGGGACAACTAATGAAAAACTGTTTTTT. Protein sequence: CASSLRGGTTNEKLFF.

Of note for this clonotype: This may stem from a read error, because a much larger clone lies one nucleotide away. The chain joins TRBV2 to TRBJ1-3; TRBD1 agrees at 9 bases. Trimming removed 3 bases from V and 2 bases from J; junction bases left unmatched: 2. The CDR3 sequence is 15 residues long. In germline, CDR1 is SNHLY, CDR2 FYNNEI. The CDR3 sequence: CASSDRTGAGNTIYF. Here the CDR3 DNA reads TGTGCCAGCAGTGATAGGACAGGGGCTGGAAACACCATATATTTT.

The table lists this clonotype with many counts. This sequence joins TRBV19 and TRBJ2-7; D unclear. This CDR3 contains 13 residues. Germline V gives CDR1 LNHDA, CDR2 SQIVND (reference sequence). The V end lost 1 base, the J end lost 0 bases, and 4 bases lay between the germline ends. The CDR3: CASSIGTSYEQYF. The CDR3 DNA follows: TGTGCCAGTAGTATAGGGACCTCCTACGAGCAGTACTTC.

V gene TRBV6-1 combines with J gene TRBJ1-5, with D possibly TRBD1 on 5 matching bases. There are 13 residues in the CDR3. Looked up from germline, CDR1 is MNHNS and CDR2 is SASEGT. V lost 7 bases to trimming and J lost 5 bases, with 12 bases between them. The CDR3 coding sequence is TGTGCCAGCATCCAGGGTCAGGATCAGCCCCAGCATTTT. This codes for CASIQGQDQPQHF.

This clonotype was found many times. The CDR3 spells CATSRDVSTTYEQYF. CDR3 DNA: TGTGCCACCAGCAGAGATGTAAGCACTACCTACGAGCAGTACTTC. This rearrangement joins TRBV15 to TRBJ2-7; D gene ambiguous. This CDR3 comprises 15 residues. CDR1 LNHNV and CDR2 YYDKDF come from the germline V gene (reference sequence). The V end was cut by 0 bases, the J end by 2 bases, with 11 bases between.

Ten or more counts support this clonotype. This CDR3 is CASNGDYLRAGELFF. The CDR3 nucleotides read TGTGCCAGCAACGGGGACTACTTGCGTGCCGGGGAGCTGTTTTTT. The gene calls are TRBV28 and TRBJ2-2; TRBD2 matches at 7 bases. Germline CDR1 is MDHEN and CDR2 is SYDVKM. The CDR3 extends over 15 amino acids. V was pared by 7 bases and J by 6 bases, with 11 bases of the junction left unmatched.

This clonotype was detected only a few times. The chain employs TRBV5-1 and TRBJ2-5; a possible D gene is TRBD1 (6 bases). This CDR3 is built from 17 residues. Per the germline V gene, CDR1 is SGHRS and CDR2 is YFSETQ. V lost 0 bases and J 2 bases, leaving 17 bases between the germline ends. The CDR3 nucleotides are TGCGCCAGCAGCTTGGAGCTGGCAGGGGACCTTCAAGAGACCCAGTACTTC. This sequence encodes CASSLELAGDLQETQYF.

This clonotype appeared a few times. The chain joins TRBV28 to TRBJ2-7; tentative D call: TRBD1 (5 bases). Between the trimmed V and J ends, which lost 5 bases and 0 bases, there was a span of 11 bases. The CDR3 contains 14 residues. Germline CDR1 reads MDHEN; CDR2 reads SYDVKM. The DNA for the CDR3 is TGTGCCAGCAGTAAGCCAGGGTACTCCTACGAGCAGTACTTC. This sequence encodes CASSKPGYSYEQYF.

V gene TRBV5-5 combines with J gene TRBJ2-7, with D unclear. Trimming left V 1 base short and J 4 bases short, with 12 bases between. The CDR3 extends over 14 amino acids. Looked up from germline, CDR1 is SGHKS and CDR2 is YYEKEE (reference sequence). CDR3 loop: CASSLFGVPYEQYF. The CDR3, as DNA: TGTGCCAGCAGCTTGTTTGGGGTCCCATACGAGCAGTACTTC.

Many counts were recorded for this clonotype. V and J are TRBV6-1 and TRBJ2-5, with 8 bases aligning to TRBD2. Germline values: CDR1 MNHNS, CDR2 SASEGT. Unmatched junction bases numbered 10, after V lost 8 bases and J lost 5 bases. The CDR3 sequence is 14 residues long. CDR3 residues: CASVREASLETQYF. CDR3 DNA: TGTGCCAGCGTGCGGGAGGCATCTCTCGAGACCCAGTACTTC.